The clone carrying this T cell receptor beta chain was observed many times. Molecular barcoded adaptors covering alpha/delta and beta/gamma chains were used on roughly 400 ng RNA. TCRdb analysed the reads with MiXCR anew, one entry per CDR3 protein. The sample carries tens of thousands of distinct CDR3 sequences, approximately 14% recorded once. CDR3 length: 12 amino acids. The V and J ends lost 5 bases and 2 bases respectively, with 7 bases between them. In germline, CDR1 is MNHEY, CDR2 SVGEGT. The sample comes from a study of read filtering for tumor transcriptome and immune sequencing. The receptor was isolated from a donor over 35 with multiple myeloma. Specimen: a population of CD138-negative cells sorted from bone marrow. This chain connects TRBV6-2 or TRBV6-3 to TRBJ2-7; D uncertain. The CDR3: CASSRSPYEQYF. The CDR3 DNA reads TGTGCCAGCAGTCGTTCACCCTACGAGCAGTACTTC.